Presented here are 19 T cell receptor beta chains from one specimen sequenced in a study of blood T cell repertoires in COVID-19. Method: immunoSEQ multiplex PCR; TCRdb's copy keeps in-frame clones and lacks some. The repertoire holds 85,000 to 100,000 clones, 87% seen once, with about 16% in the top ten. The specimen sequenced was peripheral blood. The receptors originated from a woman in her sixties with COVID-19, enrolled during active disease.

The J gene is TRBJ2-1, the V gene TRBV6-5, with 10 bases that match TRBD1. Germline loops: CDR1 MNHEY, CDR2 SVGAGI. The CDR3 has 15 amino acids. After removal of 4 bases from V and 7 bases from J, the junction contained 7 bases not matched to a gene. The DNA of the CDR3 is TGTGCCAGCAGTTCGACAGGGGGCGGGAGGAATGAGCAGTTCTTC. Protein product: CASSSTGGGRNEQFF.

In nucleotides, the CDR3 is TGTGCCAGCAAACGACAGGATCTAGCTGGAAACACCATATATTTT. Translation gives CASKRQDLAGNTIYF. The chain carries TRBV27 and TRBJ1-3; D perhaps matches TRBD1 (6 bases). Germline CDR1 and CDR2: MNHEY and SMNVEV (reference sequence). With 7 bases removed from V and 2 bases from J, the gap between germline ends came to 15 bases. CDR3 size: 15 residues.

This clone is a singleton in its sample. The chain combines TRBV30 with TRBJ1-5; D is undetermined. The length of the CDR3 is 12 residues. Germline V CDR1 and CDR2: GTSNPN, SVGIG (reference sequence). V was clipped by 3 bases and J by 1 base, with 4 bases between them. CDR3 sequence reads: CAWSLSNQPQHF. CDR3 coding DNA: TGTGCCTGGAGCCTGAGCAATCAGCCCCAGCATTTT.

This clone was observed a handful of times. V and J are TRBV3-1 (or the pseudogene TRBV3-2) and TRBJ1-4; D may be TRBD1 (5 bases). V gave up 4 bases and J gave up 6 bases, with 18 bases separating them. Germline lookup yields CDR1 LGHDT and CDR2 YNNKEL (reference sequence). The CDR3 is 16 residues long. CDR3 in DNA: TGTGCCAGCAGCCTCCAGGGTCAGCAGTCATATGAAAAACTGTTTTTT. Translated, it gives CASSLQGQQSYEKLFF.

A few counts support this clone. J is TRBJ1-1 and V is TRBV5-1, with a tentative D call TRBD1 (5 bases). In germline, CDR1 is SGHRS, CDR2 YFSETQ. The CDR3 extends over 16 amino acids. The ends were cut back, 4 bases at V and 1 base at J, with 17 bases in the middle. Written as DNA, the CDR3 is TGCGCCAGCAGCCTGCTGGTCAGGGCCCAGAACACTGAAGCTTTCTTT. It codes for CASSLLVRAQNTEAFF.

This clone was counted a few times. This chain uses TRBV14 with TRBJ2-1, with TRBD2 matching 9 bases. The CDR3 length is 16 residues. Germline V lookup: CDR1 SGHDN, CDR2 FVKESK. Losses at the gene ends were 1 base for V and 2 bases for J; bases not matched to a gene: 3. CDR3 coding DNA: TGTGCCAGCAGCCAAGTAGCGGGGGTAACCTACAATGAGCAGTTCTTC. It encodes CASSQVAGVTYNEQFF.

This chain joins TRBV6-6 and TRBJ2-3; D gene unclear. The CDR3 contains 11 residues. Trimming cost V 5 bases and J 6 bases, with 6 bases left between them. Germline lookup yields CDR1 MNHNY and CDR2 SVGAGI (reference sequence). The CDR3 region is CASSLRDTQYF. CDR3 nucleotide sequence: TGTGCCAGCAGTCTCCGGGATACGCAGTATTTT.

Only a few counts were recorded for this clone. The CDR3 loop is CASSEGITNQPQHF. CDR3 sequence (DNA): TGTGCCAGCAGCGAGGGAATTACCAATCAGCCCCAGCATTTT. The chain is built from TRBV6-2 or TRBV6-3 and TRBJ1-5; D unclear. Germline assignment: CDR1 MNHEY and CDR2 SVGEGT. The CDR3 is made up of 14 amino acids. With 6 bases removed from V and 3 bases from J, the gap between germline ends came to 12 bases.

J is TRBJ2-3 and V is TRBV5-1, with 10 bases aligning to TRBD2. The length of the CDR3 is 15 residues. V was clipped by 4 bases and J by 2 bases; unmatched bases: 4. CDR1 SGHRS and CDR2 YFSETQ come from the germline V gene. The CDR3 DNA reads TGCGCCAGCAGCCTCCTAGCGGGGGCCACAGATACGCAGTATTTT. It specifies CASSLLAGATDTQYF.

J is TRBJ1-6 and V is TRBV11-2; unclear D gene. CDR3 length: 15 amino acids. Trimming pared 1 base from V and 2 bases from J, leaving 6 bases between. Germline CDR1 SGHAT, CDR2 FQNNGV. The CDR3 region has the DNA TGTGCCAGCAGCTTAGCGGTCGCCTATAATTCACCCCTCCACTTT. It specifies CASSLAVAYNSPLHF.

As to this clone: Other DNA sequences within the sample encode an identical CDR3. This chain connects TRBV29-1 to TRBJ1-1, with 8 bases matching TRBD1. Germline V lookup: CDR1 SQVTM, CDR2 ANQGSEA. J gave up 5 bases and V 6 bases, and 8 bases lay outside the gene matches. The length of the CDR3 is 13 residues. This CDR3 is CSVQDRGGTEAFF. CDR3 DNA sequence: TGCAGCGTCCAAGACAGGGGCGGGACTGAAGCTTTCTTT.

V usage is TRBV5-1 and J usage is TRBJ1-2; no reliable D call. The CDR3 totals 15 residues. The V gene lost 0 bases and the J gene lost 1 base, with 10 bases spanning the gap. Germline assignment: CDR1 SGHRS and CDR2 YFSETQ. The DNA for the CDR3 is TGCGCCAGCAGCTTGGGGCAGGCCCGTAACTATGGCTACACCTTC. It codes for CASSLGQARNYGYTF.

This chain links TRBV29-1 with TRBJ1-5, with D tentatively TRBD1 (5 bases). Looked up from germline, CDR1 is SQVTM and CDR2 is ANQGSEA. V was trimmed by 4 bases and J by 2 bases, leaving 12 bases between them. This CDR3 spans 14 amino acids. CDR3 in DNA: TGCAGCGTTGCTCACGGAGGGGGCAATCAGCCCCAGCATTTT. Its translation is CSVAHGGGNQPQHF.

V gene TRBV4-1 combines with J gene TRBJ1-1; 7 bases are a match to TRBD1. The trim removed 2 bases at V and 4 bases at J, leaving 10 bases unmatched. Germline CDR1 reads MGHRA; CDR2 reads YSYEKL. The CDR3 contains 16 residues. The CDR3 DNA follows: TGCGCCAGCAGCCAACGGGCCTCGACAGGGAGCACTGAAGCTTTCTTT. It translates to CASSQRASTGSTEAFF.

This clone occurred once. At one boundary the junction diverges from the germline segment, which might be a read error. The chain recombines TRBV6-1 with TRBJ1-5, with D tentatively TRBD1 (6 bases). This CDR3 is 15 amino acids long. Germline V gene data show CDR1 as MNHNS and CDR2 as SASEGT. This chain's CDR3 is CASSEVDSGSQPQHF. Here the CDR3 DNA reads TGTGCCAGCAGCGAAGTGGACAGCGGCAGTCAGCCCCAGCATTTT.

The V and J genes are TRBV3-1 (or the pseudogene TRBV3-2) and TRBJ1-3; D unresolved. Germline V gene data show CDR1 as LGHDT and CDR2 as YNNKEL (reference sequence). CDR3 length: 15 amino acids. Trimming shortened V by 0 bases and J by 5 bases, and 11 bases separated the two germline ends. The CDR3 nucleotides read TGTGCCAGCAGCCAAGATCCCCGGACTCGAAACACCATATATTTT. This translates into CASSQDPRTRNTIYF.

The V gene is TRBV7-2, the J gene TRBJ1-2; no clear D. The germline V gene encodes CDR1 SGHTA and CDR2 FQGNSA. CDR3 length: 14 amino acids. The V end was cut by 5 bases, the J end by 0 bases, with 10 bases between. Here the CDR3 reads CASSPWATNYGYTF. For the CDR3, the DNA is TGTGCCAGCAGCCCGTGGGCTACTAACTATGGCTACACCTTC.

The rearrangement links TRBV10-1 to TRBJ2-7; 10 bases map to TRBD1. Germline V gives CDR1 WNHNN, CDR2 SYGVQD (reference sequence). The CDR3 is 16 amino acids. V lost 0 bases to trimming and J lost 2 bases; unmatched junction nucleotides: 4. Here the CDR3 reads CASSESPGQGTYEQYF. CDR3 nucleotides: TGCGCCAGCAGTGAGTCCCCGGGACAGGGGACCTACGAGCAGTACTTC.

The chain joins TRBV7-3 to TRBJ2-4; 8 positions agree with TRBD1. Per the germline V gene, CDR1 is SGHTA and CDR2 is FQGTGA. There are 16 residues in the CDR3. Germline trimming cut 5 bases from V and 0 bases from J; bases unmatched to any gene: 6. The CDR3 protein is CASSAGQGIAKNIQYF. The CDR3 nucleotides are TGTGCCAGCAGCGCCGGACAGGGAATAGCCAAAAACATTCAGTACTTC.